A selection of T cell receptor beta chains follows, all from one sample in a study of blood T cells in healthy people across ages. TCRdb re-called the 5' RACE reads through MiXCR, storing one row per CDR3 protein. The repertoire holds 1 million to 1.2 million distinct CDR3 sequences, with 35% to 40% as singletons. Sequencing used blood. The receptors stem from a man younger than 30 in good health. Each CDR3 is given with its conserved first and last residue. D genes are given only for firm matches. Not all rows give a size; the values are once, few, many and, for expanded clones, a class.

j_call v_call clone_size d_call cdr3_aa cdr3_nt
TRBJ2-3 TRBV12-3/TRBV12-4 few TRBD2 CASSLSGGTTDTQYF TGTGCCAGCAGTTTAAGCGGGGGGACCACAGATACGCAGTATTTT
TRBJ2-1 TRBV7-8 - TRBD2 CASSLWEGGHNEQFF TGTGCCAGCAGCTTATGGGAGGGCGGCCACAATGAGCAGTTCTTC
TRBJ2-5 TRBV10-3 - - CAISEGPQGQYF TGTGCCATCAGTGAGGGCCCCCAGGGACAGTACTTC
TRBJ1-1 TRBV6-1 - - CASGGSRFTEAFF TGTGCCAGCGGGGGGTCGAGGTTCACTGAAGCTTTCTTT
TRBJ1-6 TRBV9 - - CASSQQGSAYNSPLHF TGTGCCAGCAGCCAACAGGGAAGCGCCTATAATTCACCCCTCCACTTT
TRBJ2-1 TRBV27 - TRBD2 CASSDSGSFNNEQFF TGTGCCAGCAGTGACAGCGGGAGTTTCAACAATGAGCAGTTCTTC
TRBJ2-7 TRBV7-8 many - CASSLTGTTYEQYF TGTGCCAGCAGCTTAACCGGGACCACCTACGAGCAGTACTTC
TRBJ1-6 TRBV3-1 once - CASSQEWTDNSPLHF TGTGCCAGCAGCCAAGAGTGGACGGATAATTCACCCCTCCACTTT
TRBJ2-1 TRBV4-3 - TRBD1 CASSQDLGGTGGRGEQFF TGCGCCAGCAGCCAAGATCTTGGGGGGACAGGTGGTAGGGGTGAGCAGTTCTTC
TRBJ1-1 TRBV27 - - CASSPWMGKGPDTEAFF TGTGCCAGCAGCCCATGGATGGGGAAGGGCCCGGACACTGAAGCTTTCTTT
TRBJ1-1 TRBV6-2/TRBV6-3 - TRBD1 CASSKYRTGVNTEAFF TGTGCCAGCAGTAAGTACCGGACAGGGGTGAACACTGAAGCTTTCTTT
TRBJ1-1 TRBV12-3/TRBV12-4 few - CASSTRGTEAFF TGTGCCAGCAGTACTAGGGGCACCGAAGCTTTCTTT
TRBJ1-1 TRBV6-1 - - CASSELRSLNTEAFF TGTGCCAGCAGTGAATTGCGCAGTCTGAACACTGAAGCTTTCTTT
TRBJ2-7 TRBV20-1 - - CSATPSPRLEQYF TGCAGTGCTACCCCCTCCCCCCGCCTAGAGCAGTACTTC
TRBJ1-2 TRBV30 - - CAWSVLDRYTF TGTGCCTGGAGTGTACTAGATCGCTACACCTTC
TRBJ2-5 TRBV29-1 - TRBD2 CSVGTSVIKETQYF TGCAGCGTGGGGACTAGCGTCATTAAAGAGACCCAGTACTTC
TRBJ1-1 TRBV18 - - CASSPGKGGTEAFF TGTGCCAGCTCACCAGGTAAGGGGGGCACTGAAGCTTTCTTT
TRBJ1-5 TRBV20-1 - - CSARDGSNQPQHF TGCAGTGCAAGGGACGGTAGCAATCAGCCCCAGCATTTT
TRBJ2-1 TRBV6-2/TRBV6-3 - - CASSNRDEQFF TGTGCCAGCAGTAACCGAGATGAGCAGTTCTTC
TRBJ1-6 TRBV5-5 few - CASSLIMGNNSPLHF TGTGCCAGCAGCTTGATCATGGGAAATAATTCACCCCTCCACTTT
TRBJ2-1 TRBV18 - - CASSPPNARENEQFF TGTGCCAGCTCACCGCCGAACGCCAGGGAGAATGAGCAGTTCTTC
TRBJ1-2 TRBV5-1 - TRBD1 CASSLSRDRVDYGYTF TGCGCCAGCAGCTTATCCCGGGACAGGGTCGATTATGGCTACACCTTC
TRBJ2-2 TRBV2 - - CASIPRHLNTGELFF TGTGCCAGCATACCGAGACACTTAAACACCGGGGAGCTGTTTTTT
TRBJ2-7 TRBV27 once - CASSYYRTGEQYF TGTGCCAGCAGTTACTACAGAACGGGAGAGCAGTACTTC
TRBJ1-6 TRBV4-2 - - CASSQETGPSPLHF TGTGCCAGCAGCCAAGAAACGGGACCCTCACCCCTCCACTTT
TRBJ1-1 TRBV20-1 few - CSARGGKNTEAFF TGCAGTGCTAGAGGCGGAAAGAACACTGAAGCTTTCTTT
TRBJ2-5 TRBV5-1 few TRBD1 CASSLQGGQETQYF TGCGCCAGCAGCTTACAGGGGGGCCAAGAGACCCAGTACTTC
TRBJ2-7 TRBV12-3/TRBV12-4 many - CASSLSLYEQYF TGTGCCAGCAGTCTGAGTCTCTACGAGCAGTACTTC
TRBJ1-1 TRBV4-1 few - CASSPPIFETPDMNTEAFF TGCGCCAGCAGCCCTCCCATCTTCGAGACACCTGATATGAACACTGAAGCTTTCTTT
TRBJ2-3 TRBV7-2 - - CASSLRQGGGPTQYF TGTGCCAGCAGCTTACGACAGGGCGGGGGCCCTACGCAGTATTTT
TRBJ1-2 TRBV4-3 many - CASSQDQTVYGYTF TGCGCCAGCAGCCAAGATCAAACGGTCTATGGCTACACCTTC
TRBJ1-4 TRBV4-1 - - CASSLITGRVDKLFF TGCGCCAGCAGCCTGATAACAGGGCGGGTGGATAAACTGTTTTTT
TRBJ2-2 TRBV7-2 few - CASSLGALVGGELFF TGTGCCAGCAGCTTAGGCGCCCTAGTGGGCGGGGAGCTGTTTTTT
TRBJ1-1 TRBV12-3/TRBV12-4 few - CASSLSVSPEAFF TGTGCCAGCAGTTTATCGGTTTCCCCCGAAGCTTTCTTT
TRBJ2-3 TRBV7-9 - TRBD1 CASSFTQGNTDTQYF TGTGCCAGCAGCTTTACACAGGGGAACACAGATACGCAGTATTTT
TRBJ2-5 TRBV6-1 - TRBD1 CASSRQGVPYNEQYF TGTGCCAGCTCCAGACAGGGGGTTCCCTACAATGAGCAGTACTTC
TRBJ1-4 TRBV12-3/TRBV12-4 - - CASRSGRRELFF TGTGCCAGCAGGTCGGGGCGGAGAGAACTGTTTTTT
TRBJ1-5 TRBV4-3 few - CASSQEASYSNQPQHF TGCGCCAGCAGCCAAGAGGCCAGCTATAGCAATCAGCCCCAGCATTTT
TRBJ2-2 TRBV12-5 - TRBD1 CASGLVLGQATGELFF TGTGCTAGTGGTTTGGTGCTGGGACAGGCCACCGGGGAGCTGTTTTTT
TRBJ2-1 TRBV10-3 few TRBD1 CAIGQGSSYNEQFF TGTGCCATAGGACAGGGGAGTTCCTACAATGAGCAGTTCTTC
TRBJ2-5 TRBV29-1 few TRBD1 CSVDGDRGYNEQYF TGCAGCGTTGATGGGGACAGGGGCTACAATGAGCAGTACTTC
TRBJ1-2 TRBV4-2 - TRBD1 CASSQDSGRGPGGYTF TGTGCCAGCAGCCAAGATTCGGGAAGGGGGCCTGGTGGCTACACCTTC
TRBJ1-1 TRBV4-2 few TRBD1 CASSSSTRQGYTEAFF TGTGCCAGCAGCTCCTCCACAAGACAGGGGTACACTGAAGCTTTCTTT
TRBJ2-7 TRBV27 once - CASSLRVLDEQYF TGTGCCAGCAGTTTAAGGGTTCTTGACGAGCAGTACTTC
TRBJ1-5 TRBV20-1 - - CSARRPSGNQPQHF TGCAGTGCTAGACGCCCCTCCGGGAATCAGCCCCAGCATTTT
TRBJ1-5 TRBV4-1 - TRBD1 CASSFPTGVGLNQPQHF TGCGCCAGCAGCTTCCCGACAGGGGTTGGCCTCAATCAGCCCCAGCATTTT
TRBJ1-5 TRBV20-1 - TRBD1 CSAREQGLGQPQHF TGCAGTGCTAGAGAACAGGGGCTGGGGCAGCCCCAGCATTTT
TRBJ2-1 TRBV18 few - CASSPQTGSSYNEQFF TGTGCCAGCTCACCACAGACAGGAAGCTCCTACAATGAGCAGTTCTTC
TRBJ2-6 TRBV6-1 few - CASRGGGSGANVLTF TGTGCCAGCAGGGGGGGAGGCTCTGGGGCCAACGTCCTGACTTTC
TRBJ2-7 TRBV10-3 few TRBD2 CAISETSGNYEQYF TGTGCCATCAGTGAGACTAGCGGGAACTACGAGCAGTACTTC
TRBJ2-3 TRBV4-2 - - CASSQERAPTDTQYF TGTGCCAGCAGCCAAGAACGGGCCCCCACAGATACGCAGTATTTT
TRBJ1-2 TRBV20-1 - - CSAWDRGNSGRGYTF TGCAGTGCTTGGGACCGAGGAAACAGTGGTAGGGGCTACACCTTC
TRBJ2-1 TRBV7-2 many - CASSGEYNEQFF TGTGCCAGCAGCGGGGAGTACAATGAGCAGTTCTTC
TRBJ1-1 TRBV28 - - CASSLGRGDGFF TGTGCCAGCAGTTTAGGACGGGGGGATGGTTTCTTT
TRBJ1-1 TRBV5-5 few - CASTESETEAFF TGTGCCAGCACCGAATCCGAGACTGAAGCTTTCTTT
TRBJ2-3 TRBV27 - - CASSLLDPRADTQYF TGTGCCAGCAGTTTATTGGATCCGAGGGCAGATACGCAGTATTTT
TRBJ2-3 TRBV4-3 few TRBD2 CASSVYSGGSTDTQYF TGCGCCAGCAGCGTGTATAGCGGGGGAAGCACAGATACGCAGTATTTT